These 3 T cell receptor beta chains came from one sample sequenced in a study of Graves' ophthalmopathy and Graves' hyperthyroidism. As the template, RNA transcripts were used to amplify TCR beta CDR3 regions. After a first-round RT-PCR with HTBI primers, a second-round multiplex PCR was run. MiXCR, run by TCRdb on the multiplex PCR reads, gives a single entry per CDR3 protein. The repertoire consists of about 210,000 distinct CDR3 sequences, with under 30% occurring once and the leading ten covering around 9.8%. The sequencing sample was made of peripheral blood. The receptors were sampled from a man aged 50 or older with Graves' ophthalmopathy.

In this sample, this clonotype turned up many times. This rearrangement joins TRBV3-1 to TRBJ2-7; 13 positions match TRBD2. Germline-derived CDR1 and CDR2 are LGHDT and YNNKEL (reference sequence). The length of the CDR3 is 15 residues. Germline trimming cut 5 bases from V and 4 bases from J; bases unmatched to any gene: 5. CDR3 residues: CASSVGTSGAYEQYF. As DNA, the CDR3 is TGTGCCAGCAGCGTCGGGACTAGCGGGGCGTACGAGCAGTACTTC.

The chain couples TRBV30 to TRBJ1-5, with TRBD1 as a possible D gene (5 bases). This CDR3 is 14 amino acids long. Trimming left V 1 base short and J 5 bases short, with 12 bases between. Looked up from germline, CDR1 is GTSNPN and CDR2 is SVGIG (reference sequence). CDR3 region: CAWSAPGRDQPQHF. CDR3 bases: TGTGCCTGGAGTGCACCGGGACGAGATCAGCCCCAGCATTTT.

This clonotype came up once. The V gene is TRBV19, the J gene TRBJ2-5; D is ambiguous. Trimming left V 3 bases short and J 6 bases short, with 5 bases between. Per the germline V gene, CDR1 is LNHDA and CDR2 is SQIVND (reference sequence). There are 11 residues in the CDR3. As DNA, the CDR3 is TGTGCCAGTAGTATTCCACAGACCCAGTACTTC. This sequence encodes CASSIPQTQYF.